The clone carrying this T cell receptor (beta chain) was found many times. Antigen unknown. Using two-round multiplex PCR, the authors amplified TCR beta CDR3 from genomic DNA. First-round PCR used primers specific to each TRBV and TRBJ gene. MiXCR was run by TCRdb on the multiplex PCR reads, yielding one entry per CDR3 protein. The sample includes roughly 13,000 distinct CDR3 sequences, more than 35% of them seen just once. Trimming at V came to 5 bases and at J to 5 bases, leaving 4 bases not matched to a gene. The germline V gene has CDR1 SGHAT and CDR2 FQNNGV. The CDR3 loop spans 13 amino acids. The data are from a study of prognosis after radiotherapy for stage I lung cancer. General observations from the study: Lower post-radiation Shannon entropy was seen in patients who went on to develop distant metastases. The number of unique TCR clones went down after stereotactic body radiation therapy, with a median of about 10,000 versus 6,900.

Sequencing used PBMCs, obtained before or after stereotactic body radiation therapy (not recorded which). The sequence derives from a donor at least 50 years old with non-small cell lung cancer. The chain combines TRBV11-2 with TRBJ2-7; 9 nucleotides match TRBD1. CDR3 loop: CASSRQGGNEQYF. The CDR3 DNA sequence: TGTGCCAGCAGCCGACAGGGGGGCAACGAGCAGTACTTC.